Listed here are 25 T cell receptor beta chains from one sample, sequenced in a study of blood T cell repertoires in COVID-19. Using immunoSEQ multiplex PCR, the repertoire was profiled, and TCRdb retains in-frame clones only, with some absent. The repertoire holds 110,000 to 150,000 clones, with more than 75% as singletons. Sequenced: peripheral blood. The receptors were sampled from a human donor in a cohort sampled during active COVID-19.

A few counts support this clone. The chain joins TRBV3-1 (or the pseudogene TRBV3-2) to TRBJ2-5; possibly TRBD1 for D (6 bases). Germline-derived CDR1 and CDR2 are LGHDT and YNNKEL (reference sequence). V gave up 6 bases and J gave up 5 bases, with 10 bases separating them. The CDR3 contains 12 residues. The CDR3 region is CASRRQEETQYF. The CDR3 DNA reads as TGTGCCAGCAGGCGACAGGAGGAGACCCAGTACTTC.

The rearrangement links TRBV3-1 (or the pseudogene TRBV3-2) to TRBJ1-4; 9 bases fit TRBD1. V shed 2 bases and J 14 bases; nucleotides not matched to a gene: 15. Germline CDR1 reads LGHDT; CDR2 reads YNNKEL (reference sequence). CDR3 length: 16 amino acids. The CDR3 protein is CASSQPGPGQGGLLFF. In DNA, the CDR3 is TGTGCCAGCAGCCAACCGGGGCCGGGACAGGGAGGTTTGCTGTTTTTT.

There are a few counts of this clone. The chain recombines TRBV4-1 with TRBJ2-7, with 8 bases fitting TRBD2. J gave up 4 bases and V 0 bases, and 5 bases lay outside the gene matches. The CDR3 has 15 amino acids. The germline V gene encodes CDR1 MGHRA and CDR2 YSYEKL. The CDR3: CASSQDLAGLYEQYF. DNA of the CDR3: TGCGCCAGCAGCCAAGATTTAGCGGGGCTTTACGAGCAGTACTTC.

This chain connects TRBV6-1 to TRBJ2-5; D is unresolved. CDR1 and CDR2 (germline): MNHNS, SASEGT. The CDR3 consists of 13 residues. Trimming took 1 base from V and 4 from J, leaving 7 bases between them. This chain's CDR3 is CASSEGWLETQYF. CDR3 DNA sequence: TGTGCCAGCAGTGAAGGGTGGCTAGAGACCCAGTACTTC.

V and J are TRBV7-2 and TRBJ2-1, with 8 nucleotides matching TRBD2. With 1 base clipped from V and 10 bases from J, the junction kept 9 bases outside the gene matches. CDR1 and CDR2 (germline): SGHTA, FQGNSA. The CDR3 totals 15 residues. This CDR3 is CASSLEGLGRGEQFF. The DNA of the CDR3 is TGTGCCAGCAGCTTAGAGGGACTAGGGAGGGGGGAGCAGTTCTTC.

This clone was seen a single time. The chain is built from TRBV9 and TRBJ1-1; no clear D gene. CDR1 and CDR2 (germline): SGDLS, YYNGEE. CDR3 length: 13 residues. Trimming left V 0 bases short and J 4 bases short, with 7 bases between. The CDR3 spells CASSVERGTEAFF. The CDR3, as DNA: TGTGCCAGCAGCGTAGAGCGGGGCACTGAAGCTTTCTTT. Looking up the rest from reference TRBV9 and TRBJ1-1 gives the full variable domain: DSGVTQTPKHLITATGQRVTLRCSPRSGDLSVYWYQQSLDQGLQFLIQYYNGEERAKGNILERFSAQQFPDLHSELNLSSLELGDSALYFCASSVERGTEAFFGQGTRLTVV.

The V gene is TRBV5-1, the J gene TRBJ2-5; 10 positions match TRBD2. Trimming cost V 3 bases and J 4 bases; bases outside gene matches: 15. CDR3 size: 18 residues. The germline CDR1 and CDR2 sequences are SGHRS and YFSETQ. As DNA, the CDR3 is TGCGCCAGCAGCTCTACCCCCCACTTAGCGGGGGGTAGAGAGACCCAGTACTTC. Translation gives CASSSTPHLAGGRETQYF.

The chain combines TRBV6-4 with TRBJ2-3, with 7 bases aligning to TRBD1. The CDR3 contains 15 residues. V lost 6 bases to trimming and J lost 0 bases; unmatched junction nucleotides: 6. Germline V lookup: CDR1 MRHNA, CDR2 SNTAGT. CDR3 nucleotide sequence: TGTGCCAGCAGACGGACAGGAGCTAGCACAGATACGCAGTATTTT. Translation gives CASRRTGASTDTQYF.

This CDR3 is CASSLYPGDTQYF. CDR3 DNA sequence: TGTGCCAGCAGCTTATATCCGGGGGATACGCAGTATTTT. This chain links TRBV7-3 with TRBJ2-3, with D maybe TRBD2 (5 bases). Germline assignment: CDR1 SGHTA and CDR2 FQGTGA. The CDR3 covers 13 residues. V lost 2 bases and J 6 bases, leaving 9 bases between the germline ends.

The V gene is TRBV25-1, the J gene TRBJ2-2; D unresolved. Trimming removed 4 bases from V and 3 bases from J, with 6 bases in between. The CDR3 is made up of 13 amino acids. Germline V lookup: CDR1 MGHDK, CDR2 SYGVNS. The CDR3 sequence: CASSVSDTGELFF. DNA for the CDR3: TGTGCCAGCAGTGTCTCGGACACCGGGGAGCTGTTTTTT.

This clone was counted a single time. This chain links TRBV19 with TRBJ2-1, with TRBD2 matching 8 bases. This CDR3 spans 15 amino acids. Looked up from germline, CDR1 is LNHDA and CDR2 is SQIVND (reference sequence). Losses at the gene ends were 4 bases for V and 9 bases for J; bases not matched to a gene: 11. CDR3 sequence: CASSNSTILAGEQFF. CDR3 DNA: TGTGCCAGTAGTAACTCCACGATTCTAGCGGGTGAGCAGTTCTTC.

As for this clone: Other DNA sequences from this sample encode an identical CDR3 as well. This sequence joins TRBV6-6 and TRBJ2-2; D unresolved. CDR1 is MNHNY, CDR2 SVGAGI, per germline (reference sequence). The CDR3 runs 11 residues. V was trimmed by 11 bases and J by 3 bases, leaving 7 bases between them. The CDR3 reads CAASDTGELFF. In DNA, the CDR3 is TGTGCCGCGTCCGACACCGGGGAGCTGTTTTTT.

The rearrangement joins TRBV5-1 to TRBJ1-4, with D possibly matching TRBD1 (6 bases). V was pared by 3 bases and J by 8 bases, with 17 bases between. CDR1 is SGHRS and CDR2 is YFSETQ in the germline V gene. This CDR3 has 15 residues. The chain's CDR3 is CASSYSGTRNEKLFF. The CDR3 DNA sequence: TGCGCCAGCAGCTACTCCGGGACACGGAACGAAAAACTGTTTTTT.

This chain uses TRBV7-3 with TRBJ2-2, with TRBD2 identical over 12 bases. V shed 3 bases and J 4 bases; nucleotides not matched to a gene: 0. Germline V gives CDR1 SGHTA, CDR2 FQGTGA. The CDR3 covers 15 residues. The CDR3 nucleotides are TGTGCCAGCAGCTTGACTAGCGGGGGCACCGGGGAGCTGTTTTTT. As protein: CASSLTSGGTGELFF.

This clone was counted between two and nine times. This chain joins TRBV2 and TRBJ1-4; D is possibly TRBD1 (6 bases). Deletions cut 7 bases from V and 0 bases from J, with 12 bases between. The CDR3 has 15 amino acids. In germline, CDR1 is SNHLY, CDR2 FYNNEI. The CDR3 DNA is TGTGCCAGCATAAGACAGGTCGCAACTAATGAAAAACTGTTTTTT. This gives the protein CASIRQVATNEKLFF.

The rearrangement links TRBV5-8 to TRBJ1-4; D is ambiguous. The CDR3 runs to 16 residues. In germline, CDR1 is SGHTS, CDR2 YDEGEE. With 0 bases removed from V and 3 bases from J, the gap between germline ends came to 12 bases. CDR3 protein: CASSLAEAGSNEKLFF. CDR3 bases: TGTGCCAGCAGCTTGGCCGAGGCCGGGTCTAATGAAAAACTGTTTTTT.

The chain couples TRBV19 to TRBJ2-3; D might be TRBD1 (6 bases). The ends were cut back, 4 bases at V and 0 bases at J, with 11 bases in the middle. The CDR3 extends over 15 amino acids. The germline V gene has CDR1 LNHDA and CDR2 SQIVND (reference sequence). As DNA, the CDR3 is TGTGCCAGTAGTAAGTCAGGGACAAGCACAGATACGCAGTATTTT. Protein product: CASSKSGTSTDTQYF.

This sequence joins TRBV9 and TRBJ2-5; the D is unclear. CDR3 length: 12 amino acids. Germline V gives CDR1 SGDLS, CDR2 YYNGEE. Trimming pared 4 bases from V and 4 bases from J, leaving 8 bases between. CDR3 bases: TGTGCCAGCAGCCCTCGAGGAGAGACCCAGTACTTC. Its protein product is CASSPRGETQYF.

This clone was recorded many times. The rearrangement uses TRBV28 and TRBJ2-1, with 11 positions matching TRBD2. Per the germline V gene, CDR1 is MDHEN and CDR2 is SYDVKM. The CDR3 sequence is 17 residues long. V gave up 3 bases and J gave up 9 bases; unmatched junction bases: 13. CDR3 in DNA: TGTGCCAGCAGTTTTCAGATAGCGGGAGGGCCGTTTTCTGAGCAGTTCTTC. Amino acids: CASSFQIAGGPFSEQFF.

As DNA, the CDR3 is TGTGCCAGCAGAGGACTAGCGGGACTTCGGAGGGACACCGGGGAGCTGTTTTTT. This codes for CASRGLAGLRRDTGELFF. This chain links TRBV2 with TRBJ2-2; the match to TRBD2 covers 12 bases. Germline V gene lookup returns CDR1 SNHLY and CDR2 FYNNEI. V shed 6 bases, J shed 3 bases, and the junction held 11 bases outside the gene matches. The CDR3 runs to 18 residues.

This rearrangement joins TRBV11-2 to TRBJ2-7, with 8 bases matching TRBD2. Germline CDR1 and CDR2: SGHAT and FQNNGV. This CDR3 region has 14 residues. With V trimmed by 5 bases and J by 2 bases, 5 bases remained unmatched. CDR3 residues: CASSAGLETYEQYF. DNA of the CDR3: TGTGCCAGCAGCGCGGGACTAGAAACCTACGAGCAGTACTTC.

Written as DNA, the CDR3 is TGTGCCAGCAGCTCCGGGACAGGGAAGCGTAAGGACTATGGCTACACCTTC. Translating gives CASSSGTGKRKDYGYTF. The chain links TRBV5-4 to TRBJ1-2; 9 bases are a match to TRBD1. The CDR3 spans 17 residues. The V segment lost 3 bases and the J segment 3 bases; nucleotides outside the gene matches: 12. Germline V CDR1 and CDR2: SGHNT, YYREEE (reference sequence). The variable domain in full, with the rest retrieved from reference TRBV5-4 and TRBJ1-2, is ETGVTQSPTHLIKTRGQQVTLRCSSQSGHNTVSWYQQALGQGPQFIFQYYREEENGRGNFPPRFSGLQFPNYSSELNVNALELDDSALYLCASSSGTGKRKDYGYTFGSGTRLTVV.

This clone was found a few times. The chain links TRBV7-6 to TRBJ2-3; D is possibly TRBD1 (6 bases). The V end was cut by 5 bases, the J end by 2 bases, with 14 bases between. Germline V CDR1 and CDR2: SGHVS, FNYEAQ. The CDR3 is 15 residues long. The CDR3 spells CASSTQGGITDTQYF. CDR3 DNA sequence: TGTGCCAGCAGCACGCAAGGGGGAATCACAGATACGCAGTATTTT.

J is TRBJ2-5 and V is TRBV11-3, with 9 bases aligning to TRBD2. Per germline, CDR1 SGHNT and CDR2 YENEEA. Unmatched junction bases numbered 14, after V lost 5 bases and J lost 1 base. CDR3 length equals 18 residues. CDR3 nucleotides: TGTGCCAGCAGCGGAGGGGCGGGAGGGCGTCTCGCCCAAGAGACCCAGTACTTC. Amino acid sequence: CASSGGAGGRLAQETQYF.

The sample holds a few counts of this clone. V is TRBV20-1 and J is TRBJ1-4, with D uncertain. Germline CDR1 is DFQATT and CDR2 is SNEGSKA (reference sequence). The CDR3 totals 10 residues. V lost 3 bases to trimming and J lost 8 bases, with 4 bases between them. This CDR3 reads CSASSEKLFF. The CDR3 DNA follows: TGCAGTGCTAGTAGCGAAAAACTGTTTTTT.